This record covers a single T cell receptor (beta chain). This sample is drawn from a study of cytomegalovirus exposure and HLA in healthy donors. PCR was performed using 60 Vbeta and 13 Jbeta primers. The protocol was immunoSEQ multiplex PCR, while the TCRdb copy is restricted to in-frame clones and leaves out a portion. The profile covers 200,000 or so clones, with roughly 80% appearing a single time and 2.9% taken by the ten largest. Nominally healthy donors provided the samples, though records likely missed some immune exposures. The TCR sequence derives from a woman between 25 and 40 years old in good health and CMV-seronegative. Sequences were obtained from PBMCs.

CDR3 DNA: TGTGCCTGGAGGGGAACAGGGGAGGACTATGGCTACACCTTC. Translating it yields CAWRGTGEDYGYTF. The rearrangement uses TRBV30 and TRBJ1-2; 7 nucleotides line up with TRBD1. Trimming removed 3 bases from V and 3 bases from J; junction bases left unmatched: 7. The CDR3 totals 14 residues. Germline V gene data show CDR1 as GTSNPN and CDR2 as SVGIG (reference sequence).